This is a list of T cell receptor beta chains from one sample in a study of blood T cell repertoires in COVID-19. The table came from immunoSEQ multiplex PCR; TCRdb's copy has only in-frame clones and leaves some out. The table shows 90,000 to 130,000 clones, with about 88% occurring only once. Sequencing was done on a sample of peripheral blood. The receptor set was obtained from a woman in her forties or fifties with acute or convalescent COVID-19. CDR3s include the opening cysteine and the closing phenylalanine or tryptophan. The order of the fields is J gene, V gene, D gene, clone size, CDR3 DNA, CDR3 protein. A D gene is named only where the DNA matches it firmly. Clone sizes are given selectively: once, few, many, or a class where the clone is expanded.

j_call: TRBJ2-2
v_call: TRBV19
d_call: -
clone_size: -
cdr3_nt: TGTGCCAGTAGCCGCCCAGAGGTTCAGGGGGGCACCGGGGAGCTGTTTTTT
cdr3_aa: CASSRPEVQGGTGELFF

j_call: TRBJ2-2
v_call: TRBV3-1/TRBV3-2
d_call: TRBD2
clone_size: -
cdr3_nt: TGTGCCAGCAGCTCCGCAGGGAGGGGCGGGGAGCTGTTTTTT
cdr3_aa: CASSSAGRGGELFF

j_call: TRBJ2-5
v_call: TRBV10-3
d_call: -
clone_size: -
cdr3_nt: TGTGCCATCAGTCCTGGGGGCATAACTCAAGAGACCCAGTACTTC
cdr3_aa: CAISPGGITQETQYF

j_call: TRBJ1-5
v_call: TRBV4-2
d_call: -
clone_size: -
cdr3_nt: TGTGCCAGCAGCCAAGATCCCGGGGTGGGTCAGCCCCAGCATTTT
cdr3_aa: CASSQDPGVGQPQHF

j_call: TRBJ1-2
v_call: TRBV28
d_call: TRBD1
clone_size: -
cdr3_nt: TGTGCCAGCAGTCCAGGACAGGGAGGGGACTATGGCTACACCTTC
cdr3_aa: CASSPGQGGDYGYTF

j_call: TRBJ2-3
v_call: TRBV6-5
d_call: -
clone_size: -
cdr3_nt: TGTGCCAGCAGCCTAAGAGATACGCAGTATTTT
cdr3_aa: CASSLRDTQYF

j_call: TRBJ1-6
v_call: TRBV25-1
d_call: -
clone_size: -
cdr3_nt: TGTGCCAGCAGTGCCCTGAGCTCCTATAATTCACCCCTCCACTTT
cdr3_aa: CASSALSSYNSPLHF

j_call: TRBJ2-7
v_call: TRBV5-4
d_call: TRBD2
clone_size: -
cdr3_nt: TGTGCCAGCAGCTTCCCCCCGGGAGGTCTGCAGTACTTC
cdr3_aa: CASSFPPGGLQYF

j_call: TRBJ2-5
v_call: TRBV4-2
d_call: TRBD2
clone_size: -
cdr3_nt: TGTGCCAGCAGCCAAGGAGCACTAGCGGAAGAGACCCAGTACTTC
cdr3_aa: CASSQGALAEETQYF

j_call: TRBJ2-1
v_call: TRBV5-1
d_call: -
clone_size: -
cdr3_nt: TGCGCCAGCAGCCCGCGGGAAGGGAGCTCCTACAATGAGCAGTTCTTC
cdr3_aa: CASSPREGSSYNEQFF

j_call: TRBJ2-1
v_call: TRBV10-3
d_call: TRBD2
clone_size: -
cdr3_nt: TGTGCCATCAGTGAGAGGGATGCGGGAGGGGGGCACAATGAGCAGTTCTTC
cdr3_aa: CAISERDAGGGHNEQFF

j_call: TRBJ1-1
v_call: TRBV5-6
d_call: -
clone_size: few
cdr3_nt: TGTGCCAGCAGCTCTCGGACAGAGAACACTGAAGCTTTCTTT
cdr3_aa: CASSSRTENTEAFF

j_call: TRBJ2-7
v_call: TRBV3-1/TRBV3-2
d_call: TRBD1
clone_size: -
cdr3_nt: TGTGCCAGCAGCCAAGGAGGGACAGAGGTGAACGAGCAGTACTTC
cdr3_aa: CASSQGGTEVNEQYF

j_call: TRBJ2-1
v_call: TRBV5-1
d_call: TRBD2
clone_size: -
cdr3_nt: TGCGCCAGCAGCTTGAAGGGCGGGAGGGCCTTTGACAATGAGCAGTTCTTC
cdr3_aa: CASSLKGGRAFDNEQFF

j_call: TRBJ2-3
v_call: TRBV24-1
d_call: TRBD1
clone_size: -
cdr3_nt: TGTGCCACCAGTGACCCGAACAGGGGCGAAACAGATACGCAGTATTTT
cdr3_aa: CATSDPNRGETDTQYF

j_call: TRBJ2-2
v_call: TRBV19
d_call: TRBD2
clone_size: -
cdr3_nt: TGTGCCAGTAGTGCACTAGCGGGAAGCACCGGGGAGCTGTTTTTT
cdr3_aa: CASSALAGSTGELFF

j_call: TRBJ1-3
v_call: TRBV18
d_call: TRBD1
clone_size: -
cdr3_nt: TGTGCCAGCTCACCAACTCCCGGGACAGGCCTCTCTGGAAACACCATATATTTT
cdr3_aa: CASSPTPGTGLSGNTIYF

j_call: TRBJ2-4
v_call: TRBV6-5
d_call: -
clone_size: -
cdr3_nt: TGTGCCAGCAGTCAACCTCAGGGAAACATTCAGTACTTC
cdr3_aa: CASSQPQGNIQYF

j_call: TRBJ1-5
v_call: TRBV19
d_call: -
clone_size: -
cdr3_nt: TGTGCCAGTAGATACCGGGAGCTCAATCAGCCCCAGCATTTT
cdr3_aa: CASRYRELNQPQHF

j_call: TRBJ2-4
v_call: TRBV19
d_call: -
clone_size: once
cdr3_nt: TGTGCCAGTAGTACAGGGGCGCTCGGGGCCAAAAACATTCAGTACTTC
cdr3_aa: CASSTGALGAKNIQYF

j_call: TRBJ2-3
v_call: TRBV24-1
d_call: TRBD2
clone_size: few
cdr3_nt: TGTGCCACCAGTGATACCAGGACTAGCGGGAGTACAGATACGCAGTATTTT
cdr3_aa: CATSDTRTSGSTDTQYF

j_call: TRBJ1-1
v_call: TRBV2
d_call: -
clone_size: -
cdr3_nt: TGTGCCAGCAGGGCCCTCCCCGGGGAGGACACTGAAGCTTTCTTT
cdr3_aa: CASRALPGEDTEAFF

j_call: TRBJ2-7
v_call: TRBV4-2
d_call: -
clone_size: -
cdr3_nt: TGTGCCAGCAGGGTGGTCGGGGGCTCCTACGAGCAGTACTTC
cdr3_aa: CASRVVGGSYEQYF

j_call: TRBJ2-7
v_call: TRBV19
d_call: -
clone_size: -
cdr3_nt: TGTGCCAGTAGTATAGTTGGGCCCGCCCGGGAGCAGTACTTC
cdr3_aa: CASSIVGPAREQYF

j_call: TRBJ2-1
v_call: TRBV4-2
d_call: -
clone_size: -
cdr3_nt: TGTGCCAGCAGCATAGGCCCCGGGGTCAGAAACAATGAGCAGTTCTTC
cdr3_aa: CASSIGPGVRNNEQFF

j_call: TRBJ1-1
v_call: TRBV5-1
d_call: TRBD1
clone_size: -
cdr3_nt: TGCGCCAGCAGCTTAGGACAGGGACTGACTGAAGCTTTCTTT
cdr3_aa: CASSLGQGLTEAFF

j_call: TRBJ1-1
v_call: TRBV6-5
d_call: -
clone_size: -
cdr3_nt: TGTGCCAGCCACTACGGGGGGGGCGCGGGTGAAGCTTTCTTT
cdr3_aa: CASHYGGGAGEAFF

j_call: TRBJ2-7
v_call: TRBV5-5
d_call: -
clone_size: -
cdr3_nt: TGTGCCAGCAGCCTTTATGGACAGGGACTAACCTCCCGCGGGTACGAGCAGTACTTC
cdr3_aa: CASSLYGQGLTSRGYEQYF

j_call: TRBJ2-7
v_call: TRBV4-1
d_call: TRBD2
clone_size: -
cdr3_nt: TGCGCCAGCAGCCACCCCCAGGACGGGGGGGACTACGAGCAGTACTTC
cdr3_aa: CASSHPQDGGDYEQYF

j_call: TRBJ2-3
v_call: TRBV5-5
d_call: TRBD1
clone_size: -
cdr3_nt: TGTGCCAGCAGCTACCGGGACAGGGACACAGATACGCAGTATTTT
cdr3_aa: CASSYRDRDTDTQYF

j_call: TRBJ2-4
v_call: TRBV29-1
d_call: TRBD1
clone_size: once
cdr3_nt: TGCAGCGTACGACAGGGGATGGCCAAAAACATTCAGTACTTC
cdr3_aa: CSVRQGMAKNIQYF

j_call: TRBJ2-3
v_call: TRBV15
d_call: -
clone_size: -
cdr3_nt: TGTGCCACCAGCAGGGGCTTTTTTTCTAGCACAGATACGCAGTATTTT
cdr3_aa: CATSRGFFSSTDTQYF

j_call: TRBJ2-7
v_call: TRBV12-3/TRBV12-4
d_call: -
clone_size: -
cdr3_nt: TGTGCCAGCAGCTTAATCCGGGGAAACGAGCAGTACTTC
cdr3_aa: CASSLIRGNEQYF

j_call: TRBJ2-1
v_call: TRBV9
d_call: TRBD2
clone_size: -
cdr3_nt: TGTGCCAGCAGCGAGACTAGCTCATATGCCAATGAGCAGTTCTTC
cdr3_aa: CASSETSSYANEQFF

j_call: TRBJ2-2
v_call: TRBV7-2
d_call: -
clone_size: few
cdr3_nt: TGTGCCAGCAGCTTGCAAAGCGGGAACACCGGGGAGCTGTTTTTT
cdr3_aa: CASSLQSGNTGELFF

j_call: TRBJ1-1
v_call: TRBV19
d_call: -
clone_size: -
cdr3_nt: TGTGCCAGCCACCAGTGGAACACTGAAGCTTTCTTT
cdr3_aa: CASHQWNTEAFF

j_call: TRBJ2-7
v_call: TRBV25-1
d_call: -
clone_size: -
cdr3_nt: TGTGCCAGCAGCTCAACCGGGACTGGGGCCCACGAGCAGTACTTC
cdr3_aa: CASSSTGTGAHEQYF

j_call: TRBJ2-3
v_call: TRBV7-8
d_call: -
clone_size: -
cdr3_nt: TGTGCCAGCAGCCCGGCAGATACGCAGTATTTT
cdr3_aa: CASSPADTQYF

j_call: TRBJ2-5
v_call: TRBV7-6
d_call: -
clone_size: -
cdr3_nt: TGTGCCAGCAGCCCCCTTGGAGGCATGGGGGGGCGAGAGACCCAGTACTTC
cdr3_aa: CASSPLGGMGGRETQYF

j_call: TRBJ1-5
v_call: TRBV6-1
d_call: TRBD1
clone_size: once
cdr3_nt: TGTGCCAGCAGTGAAAACAGGGGGGAGAATCAGCCCCAGCATTTT
cdr3_aa: CASSENRGENQPQHF